Shown below are 25 T cell receptor beta chains from a single sample sequenced in a study of T cell responses to AZD1222 COVID-19 vaccine. Using immunoSEQ multiplex PCR, the repertoire was profiled, and TCRdb retains in-frame clones only, with some absent. The repertoire holds about 83,000 clones, around 86% seen once, with 7.5% to 9% in the top ten. Sequenced here: peripheral blood, sampled on day 0 of AZD1222 vaccination. These receptors were obtained from an adult in good health.

The J gene is TRBJ2-2, the V gene TRBV18; possibly TRBD1 for D (6 bases). The V and J ends lost 8 bases and 5 bases respectively, with 15 bases between them. In germline, CDR1 is KGHSH, CDR2 LQKENI. The CDR3 has 14 amino acids. The DNA for the CDR3 is TGTGCCAGCCGACTACAGGGTAATACCGGGGAGCTGTTTTTT. Translated, it gives CASRLQGNTGELFF. Variable domain in full (rest from reference TRBV18 and TRBJ2-2): NAGVMQNPRHLVRRRGQEARLRCSPMKGHSHVYWYRQLPEEGLKFMVYLQKENIIDESGMPKERFSAEFPKEGPSILRIQQVVRGDSAAYFCASRLQGNTGELFFGEGSRLTVL.

This clone was recorded only once. CDR3 DNA sequence: TGTGCCAGCAGCTCCTCCGGGACAGGGCGGTATGGCTACACCTTC. Translated: CASSSSGTGRYGYTF. The chain carries TRBV7-3 and TRBJ1-2; the match to TRBD1 covers 9 bases. CDR1 and CDR2 (germline): SGHTA, FQGTGA. The CDR3 has 15 amino acids. The ends lost 4 bases at V and 5 bases at J; junction bases unmatched: 8. Variable domain in full (rest from reference TRBV7-3 and TRBJ1-2): GAGVSQTPSNKVTEKGKYVELRCDPISGHTALYWYRQSLGQGPEFLIYFQGTGAADDSGLPNDRFFAVRPEGSVSTLKIQRTERGDSAVYLCASSSSGTGRYGYTFGSGTRLTVV.

This chain joins TRBV18 and TRBJ1-1, with 8 bases lining up with TRBD1. Germline V gene lookup returns CDR1 KGHSH and CDR2 LQKENI. V lost 1 base to trimming and J lost 3 bases; unmatched junction nucleotides: 4. CDR3 length equals 15 residues. Here the CDR3 reads CASSPRQGIDTEAFF. The CDR3 nucleotides are TGTGCCAGCTCACCACGACAGGGGATTGACACTGAAGCTTTCTTT.

This clone was counted once. The chain has TRBV28 and TRBJ2-7, with D possibly being TRBD2 (6 bases). CDR3 size: 16 residues. Germline V CDR1 and CDR2: MDHEN, SYDVKM. V lost 2 bases to trimming and J lost 2 bases, with 16 bases between them. This CDR3 is CASSLGSARGAYEQYF. DNA for the CDR3: TGTGCCAGCAGTTTAGGTTCAGCGCGGGGAGCCTACGAGCAGTACTTC.

This chain connects TRBV4-3 to TRBJ1-1, with D maybe TRBD1 (6 bases). Trimming took off 4 bases at V and 4 bases at J, with 16 bases between the two ends. Germline V gene lookup returns CDR1 LGHNA and CDR2 YSLEER. The length of the CDR3 is 15 residues. For the CDR3, the DNA is TGCGCCAGCAGCCTGAACTGGGGGGGGCCCACTGAAGCTTTCTTT. Translating it yields CASSLNWGGPTEAFF.

The V call is TRBV7-2, the J call TRBJ1-1; TRBD1 matches 8 bases. The V segment lost 1 base and the J segment 10 bases; nucleotides outside the gene matches: 17. Germline loops: CDR1 SGHTA, CDR2 FQGNSA. This CDR3 comprises 17 residues. The CDR3 loop reads CASSLGAGGWSALGAFF. The DNA for the CDR3 is TGTGCCAGCAGCTTAGGGGCAGGGGGCTGGTCGGCCTTAGGAGCTTTCTTT.

The V call is TRBV9, the J call TRBJ2-1; maybe TRBD2 (5 bases). Trimming removed 0 bases at V and 3 bases at J, with 10 bases between. The CDR3 length is 15 residues. Germline CDR1 reads SGDLS; CDR2 reads YYNGEE. Here the CDR3 reads CASSVVGSDYNEQFF. Written as DNA, the CDR3 is TGTGCCAGCAGCGTAGTTGGTAGCGACTACAATGAGCAGTTCTTC.

This rearrangement joins TRBV10-1 to TRBJ2-3; tentatively, D is TRBD1 (6 bases). Trimming removed 2 bases at V and 2 bases at J, with 11 bases between. The CDR3 runs to 15 residues. Germline V lookup: CDR1 WNHNN, CDR2 SYGVQD (reference sequence). CDR3 bases: TGCGCCAGCAGTGAGGCGGACAGCACCACAGATACGCAGTATTTT. This sequence encodes CASSEADSTTDTQYF.

This CDR3 reads CASSLVIGPNTEAFF. The CDR3 bases are TGTGCCAGCAGCTTGGTAATTGGGCCGAACACTGAAGCTTTCTTT. The chain combines TRBV5-8 with TRBJ1-1, with no clear D. V lost 0 bases, J lost 1 base, and 10 bases lay in between. Germline CDR1 SGHTS, CDR2 YDEGEE. The CDR3 runs 15 residues.

This chain joins TRBV19 and TRBJ1-2; D call uncertain. With 6 bases removed from V and 0 bases from J, the gap between germline ends came to 8 bases. This CDR3 comprises 13 residues. Germline CDR1 is LNHDA and CDR2 is SQIVND (reference sequence). The CDR3 DNA follows: TGTGCCAGTAGGGGCACCGCTAACTATGGCTACACCTTC. Protein product: CASRGTANYGYTF.

The sample holds a few counts of this clone. The chain has TRBV2 and TRBJ1-1; no reliable D call. CDR3 length: 13 residues. CDR1 and CDR2 from the germline V gene are SNHLY and FYNNEI. V dropped 1 base and J dropped 5 bases, with 8 bases sitting between them. CDR3 protein: CASSEGPRTEAFF. The CDR3 coding sequence is TGTGCCAGCAGTGAAGGTCCCCGGACTGAAGCTTTCTTT.

J is TRBJ2-5 and V is TRBV2; D not resolved. The V and J ends lost 5 bases and 2 bases respectively, with 9 bases between them. CDR1 SNHLY and CDR2 FYNNEI come from the germline V gene. This CDR3 is 13 amino acids long. CDR3: CASSLVAQETQYF. The CDR3 nucleotides are TGTGCCAGCAGTCTGGTCGCTCAAGAGACCCAGTACTTC.

The chain uses TRBV10-3 and TRBJ1-5; possible D gene TRBD1, 6 bases. This CDR3 is 16 amino acids long. With 3 bases removed from V and 3 bases from J, the gap between germline ends came to 15 bases. Germline CDR1 is ENHRY and CDR2 is SYGVKD. CDR3 loop: CAISDSGAGNNQPQHF. The CDR3 nucleotides read TGTGCCATCAGTGATTCAGGGGCCGGCAACAATCAGCCCCAGCATTTT.

The chain has TRBV5-1 and TRBJ1-1; 8 bases are shared with TRBD1. The V gene end was trimmed by 0 bases and the J gene end by 4 bases; junction bases not matched to a gene: 5. Germline CDR1 is SGHRS and CDR2 is YFSETQ. The CDR3 runs 15 residues. The CDR3 region is CASSLDAGGGTEAFF. The CDR3, as DNA: TGCGCCAGCAGCTTGGATGCAGGGGGCGGCACTGAAGCTTTCTTT. Looking up the rest from reference TRBV5-1 and TRBJ1-1 gives the full variable domain: KAGVTQTPRYLIKTRGQQVTLSCSPISGHRSVSWYQQTPGQGLQFLFEYFSETQRNKGNFPGRFSGRQFSNSRSEMNVSTLELGDSALYLCASSLDAGGGTEAFFGQGTRLTVV.

This clone has a handful of counts. This chain uses TRBV29-1 with TRBJ1-2, with D possibly being TRBD1 (6 bases). This CDR3 is 15 amino acids long. Germline CDR1 is SQVTM and CDR2 is ANQGSEA. V was trimmed by 6 bases and J by 2 bases, leaving 19 bases between them. Here the CDR3 DNA reads TGCAGCGTCGCCGGGTCTACTCAGGGGAACTATGGCTACACCTTC. Amino acids: CSVAGSTQGNYGYTF.

This chain joins TRBV7-2 and TRBJ2-1, with 7 bases fitting TRBD2. The trim removed 5 bases at V and 6 bases at J, leaving 4 bases unmatched. CDR3 size: 13 residues. Germline CDR1 and CDR2: SGHTA and FQGNSA. CDR3 amino acids: CASSRDYSNEQFF. CDR3 DNA: TGTGCCAGCAGCCGGGACTACAGCAATGAGCAGTTCTTC.

About this clone: This sample also contains other DNA sequences that code for the same CDR3. The chain combines TRBV19 with TRBJ1-1; D unresolved. Germline values: CDR1 LNHDA, CDR2 SQIVND (reference sequence). The V end lost 3 bases, the J end lost 0 bases, and 5 bases lay between the germline ends. CDR3 length equals 13 residues. This CDR3 is CASSISLNTEAFF. DNA of the CDR3: TGTGCCAGTAGTATCTCATTGAACACTGAAGCTTTCTTT.

This chain's CDR3 is CSVADTNQPQHF. In DNA form, the CDR3 reads TGCAGCGTTGCGGACACTAATCAGCCCCAGCATTTT. V is TRBV29-1 and J is TRBJ1-5; weak D call: TRBD1 (5 bases). Trimming took 4 bases from V and 4 from J, leaving 8 bases between them. The CDR3 consists of 12 residues. From germline, CDR1 is SQVTM and CDR2 ANQGSEA.

The rearrangement joins TRBV4-3 to TRBJ1-2; D is undetermined. The V end lost 2 bases, the J end lost 7 bases, and 17 bases lay between the germline ends. Germline CDR1 reads LGHNA; CDR2 reads YSLEER. The CDR3 runs 15 residues. The CDR3 DNA is TGCGCCAGCAGCCAATCGGCAGGAGATGGCGGTGGCTACACCTTC. This encodes CASSQSAGDGGGYTF.

This clone appeared once. The chain is built from TRBV7-9 and TRBJ1-3; 10 bases fit TRBD1. Germline trimming cut 4 bases from V and 4 bases from J; bases unmatched to any gene: 10. The CDR3 loop spans 17 amino acids. Germline V gene data show CDR1 as SEHNR and CDR2 as FQNEAQ (reference sequence). In DNA, the CDR3 is TGTGCCAGCAGCTCCGGGGCCGGGACAGGGGTCGGAAACACCATATATTTT. It is translated as CASSSGAGTGVGNTIYF.

The CDR3 DNA reads as TGTGCCAGCAGTTACTCGGGGACAGGGGATCAGCCCCAGCATTTT. Translation gives CASSYSGTGDQPQHF. The V call is TRBV6-2 or TRBV6-3, the J call TRBJ1-5; 10 bases line up with TRBD1. V gave up 0 bases and J gave up 5 bases; unmatched junction bases: 1. Germline loops: CDR1 MNHEY, CDR2 SVGEGT. The CDR3 has 15 residues.

The V and J genes are TRBV6-5 and TRBJ1-6; no clear D. Germline lookup yields CDR1 MNHEY and CDR2 SVGAGI. The CDR3 consists of 15 residues. V shed 0 bases and J shed 10 bases, with 13 bases lying between them. In nucleotides, the CDR3 is TGTGCCAGCAGTTACTCGATGTCAGGCTCCTCACCCCTCCACTTT. Protein: CASSYSMSGSSPLHF.

This chain uses TRBV11-2 with TRBJ2-3; 7 positions agree with TRBD2. The CDR3 has 16 amino acids. Germline assignment: CDR1 SGHAT and CDR2 FQNNGV. The V and J ends lost 5 bases and 2 bases, in that order; junction bases with no gene match: 10. CDR3 DNA sequence: TGTGCCAGCAGCCCCCTTTGGGGGGGGAACACAGATACGCAGTATTTT. This sequence encodes CASSPLWGGNTDTQYF.

This clone came up once. V and J are TRBV10-2 and TRBJ1-6; D uncertain. V gave up 2 bases and J gave up 10 bases, with 12 bases separating them. The CDR3 covers 14 residues. The germline CDR1 and CDR2 sequences are WSHSY and SAAADI. As DNA, the CDR3 is TGCGCCAGCAGTGAGGCCCCACCAGGCTCACCCCTCCACTTT. Its translation is CASSEAPPGSPLHF.

The gene calls are TRBV19 and TRBJ1-2, with 8 bases identical to TRBD1. In germline, CDR1 is LNHDA, CDR2 SQIVND (reference sequence). The length of the CDR3 is 15 residues. Unmatched junction bases numbered 8, after V lost 1 base and J lost 7 bases. As DNA, the CDR3 is TGTGCCAGTAGTATAGGAGGGACAGGTCGGTTTGGCTACACCTTC. Protein: CASSIGGTGRFGYTF.